The rows below give T cell receptor beta chains drawn from one sample of a study of cytomegalovirus exposure and HLA in healthy donors. The table came from immunoSEQ multiplex PCR; TCRdb's copy has only in-frame clones and leaves some out. The sample includes roughly 31,000 clones, roughly 60% of them seen just once. Sample: PBMCs. The receptors here all came from a male donor in good health and CMV-seropositive. Both conserved end residues are part of each CDR3. The D gene is left open where the match is weak. Clone size, where shown, is once, few, many, or a class for clones that have expanded.

D,V,J,size,DNA,CDR3
.,TRBV7-9,TRBJ1-1,.,TGTTCCAGCAGCCCTGAGGTGCGGAGCACTGAAGCTTTCTTT,CSSSPEVRSTEAFF
TRBD1,TRBV7-8,TRBJ2-5,few,TGTGCCAGCAGCTTAGGTGGGGGCAGGGGGCGCGGGACCCAGTACTTC,CASSLGGGRGRGTQYF
.,TRBV9,TRBJ1-1,.,TGTGCCAGCAGCACAGGGTCCACTGAAGCTTTCTTT,CASSTGSTEAFF
.,TRBV2,TRBJ1-1,once,TGTGCCAGCGGTACCAGATTAAACACTGAAGCTTTCTTT,CASGTRLNTEAFF
.,TRBV5-4,TRBJ2-7,.,TGTGCCAGCAGCGGCGAACAGGGTTACGAGCAGTACTTC,CASSGEQGYEQYF
TRBD2,TRBV10-3,TRBJ2-7,.,TGTGCCATCAGTGAGTCGACGGGGGGCGAGCAGTACTTC,CAISESTGGEQYF
.,TRBV28,TRBJ1-1,few,TGTGCCAGCAGTTTATGGACAGCCTTGAACACTGAAGCTTTCTTT,CASSLWTALNTEAFF
.,TRBV6-5,TRBJ1-2,.,TGTGCCAGCAGTGAGATCTATGGCTACACCTTC,CASSEIYGYTF
.,TRBV7-2,TRBJ2-1,few,TGTGCCAGCAGCCGATTGCGAGGAGGGATGATCTTC,CASSRLRGGMIF
TRBD1,TRBV5-1,TRBJ2-7,.,TGCGCCAGCAGCTTGGGGGACAGGGACTACGAGCAGTACTTC,CASSLGDRDYEQYF
.,TRBV4-2,TRBJ2-7,.,TGTGCCAGCAGCCAAGACGCAGGGACTCCTTTCTACGAGCAGTACTTC,CASSQDAGTPFYEQYF
TRBD1,TRBV5-1,TRBJ1-4,once,TGCGCCAGCAGCCCGGAGGGCAGGGGGCAGGCTAATGAAAAACTGTTTTTT,CASSPEGRGQANEKLFF
TRBD1,TRBV10-1,TRBJ1-1,.,TGCGCCAGCAGTGAGTCGACAGGGCGAGCTTTCTTT,CASSESTGRAFF
.,TRBV11-2,TRBJ1-3,.,TGTGCCAGCAGCTTAGGGCAGGCGTCGAGCTCTGGAAACACCATATATTTT,CASSLGQASSSGNTIYF
.,TRBV30,TRBJ1-2,.,TGTGCCTGGGGGGGAGGGCTAGGCTACACCTTC,CAWGGGLGYTF
TRBD2,TRBV29-1,TRBJ2-5,few,TGCAGCGTTGGCGGGGGAAGCCAAGAGACCCAGTACTTC,CSVGGGSQETQYF
TRBD1,TRBV10-3,TRBJ1-4,many,TGTGCCATCAGTACAGGGGCGGGAAATGAAAAACTGTTTTTT,CAISTGAGNEKLFF
.,TRBV5-4,TRBJ2-7,many,TGTGCCAGCAGCTTGGGGGACATAAGCTCCTACGAGCAGTACTTC,CASSLGDISSYEQYF
.,TRBV5-1,TRBJ2-3,.,TGCGCCAGCAGCTTGGGGACATATAGCACAGATACGCAGTATTTT,CASSLGTYSTDTQYF
.,TRBV5-6,TRBJ1-2,.,TGTGCCAGCAGCCTGGGTTCGGGGGGCGCCGGTCGGGGCTACACCTTC,CASSLGSGGAGRGYTF
.,TRBV4-1,TRBJ2-1,.,TGCGCCAGCAGCCAGCCCCCGGGGACGGGGGGCACCTACAATGAGCAGTTCTTC,CASSQPPGTGGTYNEQFF
.,TRBV11-2,TRBJ2-5,.,TGTGCCAGCAGCTTAGCGGGGGTGCAAGAGACCCAGTACTTC,CASSLAGVQETQYF
TRBD1,TRBV25-1,TRBJ1-6,few,TGTGCCAGCAGAGGGGTGGGACAGGGTACTTCACCCCTCCACTTT,CASRGVGQGTSPLHF
TRBD2,TRBV5-1,TRBJ2-5,.,TGCGCCAGCAGCCGGGGACTAGTTCAAGAGACCCAGTACTTC,CASSRGLVQETQYF